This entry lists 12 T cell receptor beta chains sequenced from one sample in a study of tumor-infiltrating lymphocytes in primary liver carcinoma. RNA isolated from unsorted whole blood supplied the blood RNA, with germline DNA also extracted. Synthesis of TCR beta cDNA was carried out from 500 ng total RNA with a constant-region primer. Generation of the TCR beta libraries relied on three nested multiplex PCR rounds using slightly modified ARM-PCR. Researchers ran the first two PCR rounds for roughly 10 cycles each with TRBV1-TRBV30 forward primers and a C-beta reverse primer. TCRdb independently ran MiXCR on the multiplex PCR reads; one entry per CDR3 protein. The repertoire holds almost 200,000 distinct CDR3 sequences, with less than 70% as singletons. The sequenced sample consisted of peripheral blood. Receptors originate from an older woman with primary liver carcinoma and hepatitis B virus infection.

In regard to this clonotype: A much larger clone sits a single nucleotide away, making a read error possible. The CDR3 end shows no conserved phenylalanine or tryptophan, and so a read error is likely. The CDR3 DNA reads as TGTGCCAGCAGTTACTATCTGGACGCCCAGGGAATGAACACTGAAGCTTTCCTT. Protein product: CASSYYLDAQGMNTEAFL. The chain has TRBV6-5 and TRBJ1-1, with D possibly matching TRBD1 (5 bases). The ends were cut back, 1 base at V and 0 bases at J, with 18 bases in the middle. This CDR3 spans 18 amino acids. Germline V lookup: CDR1 MNHEY, CDR2 SVGAGI.

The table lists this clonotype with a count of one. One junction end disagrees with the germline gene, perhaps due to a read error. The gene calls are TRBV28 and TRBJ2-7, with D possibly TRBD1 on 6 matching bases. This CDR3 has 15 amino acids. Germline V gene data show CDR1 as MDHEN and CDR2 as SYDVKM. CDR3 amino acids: CPSSLWDNPTYEQYF. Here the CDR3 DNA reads TGTCCCAGCAGTTTATGGGACAACCCGACCTATGAGCAGTACTTC.

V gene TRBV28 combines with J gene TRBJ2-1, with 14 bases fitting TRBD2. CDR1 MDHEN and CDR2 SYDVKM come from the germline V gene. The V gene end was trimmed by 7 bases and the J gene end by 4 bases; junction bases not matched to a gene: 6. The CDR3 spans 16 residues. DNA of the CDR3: TGTGCCAGCAAGCCGGGACTAGCGGGAGAATACAATGAGCAGTTCTTC. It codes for CASKPGLAGEYNEQFF.

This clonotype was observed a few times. CDR3 sequence reads: CASSLDPGQPYSNQPQHF. For the CDR3, the DNA is TGTGCCAGCAGCTTAGACCCGGGACAGCCTTATAGCAATCAGCCCCAGCATTTT. The rearrangement links TRBV7-8 to TRBJ1-5; the match to TRBD1 covers 7 bases. The CDR3 covers 18 residues. V lost 1 base, J lost 0 bases, and 9 bases stayed unmatched. Germline V CDR1 and CDR2: SGHVS, FQNEAQ. The full variable domain, rest sourced from reference TRBV7-8 and TRBJ1-5, is GAGVSQSPRYKVAKRGQDVALRCDPISGHVSLFWYQQALGQGPEFLTYFQNEAQLDKSGLPSDRFFAERPEGSVSTLKIQRTQQEDSAVYLCASSLDPGQPYSNQPQHFGDGTRLSIL.

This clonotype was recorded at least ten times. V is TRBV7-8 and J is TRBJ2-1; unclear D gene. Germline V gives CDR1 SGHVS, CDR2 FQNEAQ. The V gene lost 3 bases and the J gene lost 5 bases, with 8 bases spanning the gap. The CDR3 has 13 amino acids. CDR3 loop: CASSLGRNNEQFF. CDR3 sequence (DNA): TGTGCCAGCAGCTTGGGCCGTAACAATGAGCAGTTCTTC.

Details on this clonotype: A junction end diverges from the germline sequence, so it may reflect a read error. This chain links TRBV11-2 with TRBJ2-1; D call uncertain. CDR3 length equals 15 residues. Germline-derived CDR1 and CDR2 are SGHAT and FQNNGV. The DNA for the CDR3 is TGCGCCAGCAGCAAGTACCATAGCTCCTACAATGAGCAGTCCTTC. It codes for CASSKYHSSYNEQSF. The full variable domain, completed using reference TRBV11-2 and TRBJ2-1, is EAGVAQSPRYKIIEKRQSVAFWCNPISGHATLYWYQQILGQGPKLLIQFQNNGVVDDSQLPKDRFSAERLKGVDSTLKIQPAKLEDSAVYLCASSKYHSSYNEQSFGPGTRLTVL.

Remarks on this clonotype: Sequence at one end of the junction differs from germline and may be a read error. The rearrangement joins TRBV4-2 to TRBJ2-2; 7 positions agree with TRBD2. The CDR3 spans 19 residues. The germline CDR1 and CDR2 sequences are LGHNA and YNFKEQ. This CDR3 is CASNQDRAGWREGIGELFF. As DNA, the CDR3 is TGTGCCAGCAACCAAGATAGAGCGGGATGGCGGGAAGGTATCGGGGAGCTGTTTTTT.

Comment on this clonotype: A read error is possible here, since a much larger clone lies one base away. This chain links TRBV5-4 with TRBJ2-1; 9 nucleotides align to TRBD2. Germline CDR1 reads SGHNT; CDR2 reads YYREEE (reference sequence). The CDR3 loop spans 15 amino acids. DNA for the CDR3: TGTGCCAACAGCTTGTTTGCGGGGGGGTTCAATGAGCAGTTCTTC. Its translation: CANSLFAGGFNEQFF.

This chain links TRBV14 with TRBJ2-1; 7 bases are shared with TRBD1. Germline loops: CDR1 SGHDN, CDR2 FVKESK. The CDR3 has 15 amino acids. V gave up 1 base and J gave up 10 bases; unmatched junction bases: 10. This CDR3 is CASSQGDRWTDEQFF. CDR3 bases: TGTGCCAGCAGCCAAGGGGACAGATGGACGGACGAGCAGTTCTTC.

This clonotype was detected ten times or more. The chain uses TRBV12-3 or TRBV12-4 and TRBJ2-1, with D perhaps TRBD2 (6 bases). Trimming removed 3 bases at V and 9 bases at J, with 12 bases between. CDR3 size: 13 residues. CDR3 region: CASSLLARGEQFF. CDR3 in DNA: TGTGCCAGCAGTTTGCTAGCGAGGGGTGAGCAGTTCTTC.

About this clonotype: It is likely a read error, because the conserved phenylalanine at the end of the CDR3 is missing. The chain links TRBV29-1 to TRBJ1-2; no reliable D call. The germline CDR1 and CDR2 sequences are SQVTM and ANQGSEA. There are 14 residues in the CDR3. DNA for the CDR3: TGCAGTGTTGAAGATAGAAGCAGATCCTATGGCTACACCTTG. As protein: CSVEDRSRSYGYTL.

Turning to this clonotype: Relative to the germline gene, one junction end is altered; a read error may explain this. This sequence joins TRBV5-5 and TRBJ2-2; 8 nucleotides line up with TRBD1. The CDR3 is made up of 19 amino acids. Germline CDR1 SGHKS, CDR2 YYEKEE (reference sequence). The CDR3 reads CTSSLAQGAPKTNTRELFF. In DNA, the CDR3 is TGTACCAGCAGCTTGGCCCAGGGGGCACCAAAGACGAACACCAGGGAGCTGTTTTTT.